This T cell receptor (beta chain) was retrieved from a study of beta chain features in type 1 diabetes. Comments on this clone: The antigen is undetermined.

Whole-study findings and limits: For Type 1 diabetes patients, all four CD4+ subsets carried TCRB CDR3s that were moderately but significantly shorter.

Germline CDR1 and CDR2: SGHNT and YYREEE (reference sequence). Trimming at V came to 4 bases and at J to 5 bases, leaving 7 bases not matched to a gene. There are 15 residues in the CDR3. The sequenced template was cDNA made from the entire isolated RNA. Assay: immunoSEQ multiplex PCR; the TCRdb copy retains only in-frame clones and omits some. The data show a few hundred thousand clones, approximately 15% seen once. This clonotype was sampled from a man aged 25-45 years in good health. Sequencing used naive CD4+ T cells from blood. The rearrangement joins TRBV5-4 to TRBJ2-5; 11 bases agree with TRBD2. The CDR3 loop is CASSGRLAGRETQYF. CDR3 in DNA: TGTGCCAGCAGCGGGAGACTAGCGGGACGGGAGACCCAGTACTTC.